These 18 T cell receptor beta chains were sequenced from one sample in a study of T cell responses to AZD1222 COVID-19 vaccine. The method was immunoSEQ multiplex PCR; TCRdb's version includes in-frame clones alone and lacks a portion of them. In the table there are approximately 90,000 clones, around 91% of which are singletons. This material consisted of peripheral blood, taken 28 days after the second AZD1222 dose. These receptor sequences come from an adult who received the AZD1222 COVID-19 vaccine.

The chain is built from TRBV28 and TRBJ1-2, with unresolved D. Trimming took 9 bases from V and 10 from J, leaving 15 bases between them. This CDR3 comprises 11 residues. Looked up from germline, CDR1 is MDHEN and CDR2 is SYDVKM. CDR3 protein: CASGERMVYTF. The CDR3 coding sequence is TGTGCCAGTGGGGAGCGCATGGTCTACACCTTC.

CDR3 nucleotides: TGTGCCTGGAGCAATCGGTACGGCTACACCTTC. It codes for CAWSNRYGYTF. The V gene is TRBV30, the J gene TRBJ1-2; D is unclear. Germline-derived CDR1 and CDR2 are GTSNPN and SVGIG (reference sequence). Trimming shortened V by 3 bases and J by 8 bases, and 10 bases separated the two germline ends. This CDR3 contains 11 residues.

The chain combines TRBV14 with TRBJ2-5, with 8 bases fitting TRBD1. The CDR3 contains 17 residues. The germline V gene has CDR1 SGHDN and CDR2 FVKESK. The junction had 13 bases not matched to a gene; V was cut back by 2 bases and J by 5 bases. The CDR3 bases are TGTGCCAGCAGCCAACCGACTACAGGGGGTACTGGGGAGACCCAGTACTTC. This codes for CASSQPTTGGTGETQYF.

V gene TRBV5-1 combines with J gene TRBJ1-4; TRBD1 might be the D (6 bases). Germline values: CDR1 SGHRS, CDR2 YFSETQ. V was pared by 1 base and J by 7 bases, with 11 bases between. The CDR3 is 14 residues long. The CDR3 protein is CASSLWGGGEKLFF. In DNA form, the CDR3 reads TGCGCCAGCAGCTTGTGGGGGGGCGGTGAAAAACTGTTTTTT.

This rearrangement joins TRBV7-2 to TRBJ1-3; TRBD1 agrees at 7 bases. V trimming: 5 bases; J trimming: 0 bases; junction bases outside the gene matches: 7. There are 16 residues in the CDR3. The germline V gene encodes CDR1 SGHTA and CDR2 FQGNSA. In DNA, the CDR3 is TGTGCCAGCAGCGACGCGGGACAGTTCTCTGGAAACACCATATATTTT. Protein: CASSDAGQFSGNTIYF.

The CDR3 region is CASTFLNSGLSSYEQYF. The CDR3 DNA is TGTGCCAGCACCTTCCTCAATAGCGGATTGAGCTCCTACGAGCAGTACTTC. V usage is TRBV5-6 and J usage is TRBJ2-7; a possible D gene is TRBD2 (6 bases). The CDR3 length is 17 residues. Germline V gene data show CDR1 as SGHDT and CDR2 as YYEEEE. V lost 6 bases to trimming and J lost 0 bases, with 22 bases between them.

This rearrangement joins TRBV6-2 or TRBV6-3 to TRBJ2-2; the match to TRBD1 covers 8 bases. Germline CDR1 and CDR2: MNHEY and SVGEGT. The CDR3 is made up of 17 amino acids. V lost 5 bases and J lost 9; bases outside the gene matches: 17. CDR3 residues: CASSVLDNRGWLRELFF. For the CDR3, the DNA is TGTGCCAGCAGTGTCCTGGATAACAGGGGGTGGCTTCGGGAGCTGTTTTTT.

This rearrangement joins TRBV6-5 to TRBJ2-7, with D perhaps TRBD1 (5 bases). This CDR3 is built from 13 residues. CDR1 and CDR2 from the germline V gene are MNHEY and SVGAGI. V was shortened by 5 bases and J by 3 bases, with 11 bases between the two germline ends. CDR3 in DNA: TGTGCCAGCAGTCTCGACAGCCACTACGAGCAGTACTTC. Its protein is CASSLDSHYEQYF.

The chain links TRBV27 to TRBJ2-7; D is unresolved. The CDR3 consists of 16 residues. Germline CDR1 is MNHEY and CDR2 is SMNVEV (reference sequence). V gave up 4 bases and J gave up 1 base, with 17 bases separating them. The CDR3 DNA follows: TGTGCCAGCAGTTCTACCTCTCTATTGGGGTCCTACGAGCAGTACTTC. Protein: CASSSTSLLGSYEQYF.

This sequence joins TRBV30 and TRBJ1-5, with 7 bases that match TRBD1. The CDR3 loop spans 14 amino acids. Germline V CDR1 and CDR2: GTSNPN, SVGIG (reference sequence). With 1 base clipped from V and 6 bases from J, the junction kept 6 bases outside the gene matches. The CDR3 reads CAWSGVQGSQPQHF. DNA for the CDR3: TGTGCCTGGAGTGGGGTACAGGGGAGTCAGCCCCAGCATTTT.

The chain carries TRBV11-3 and TRBJ1-1; no definite D call. V was trimmed by 1 base and J by 4 bases, leaving 7 bases between them. The CDR3 loop spans 13 amino acids. Germline values: CDR1 SGHNT, CDR2 YENEEA. The CDR3 nucleotides read TGTGCCAGCAGCTTAGCCCTCTCCACTGAAGCTTTCTTT. This encodes CASSLALSTEAFF.

The chain employs TRBV15 and TRBJ2-1; D ambiguous. Germline V gene sequence: CDR1 LNHNV, CDR2 YYDKDF (reference sequence). The CDR3 covers 14 residues. The V end was cut by 1 base, the J end by 7 bases, with 11 bases between. This chain's CDR3 is CATSRVVPANEQFF. The CDR3, as DNA: TGTGCCACCAGCAGAGTAGTCCCAGCTAATGAGCAGTTCTTC. The full variable domain, rest sourced from reference TRBV15 and TRBJ2-1, is DAMVIQNPRYQVTQFGKPVTLSCSQTLNHNVMYWYQQKSSQAPKLLFHYYDKDFNNEADTPDNFQSRRPNTSFCFLDIRSPGLGDTAMYLCATSRVVPANEQFFGPGTRLTVL.

V is TRBV11-3 and J is TRBJ1-4; no clear D gene. CDR3 length equals 13 residues. Germline loops: CDR1 SGHNT, CDR2 YENEEA. The ends were cut back, 5 bases at V and 8 bases at J, with 12 bases in the middle. The CDR3 protein is CASSPPGLEKLFF. DNA for the CDR3: TGTGCCAGCAGCCCCCCGGGGTTAGAAAAACTGTTTTTT.

This clone was detected only once. This chain uses TRBV5-1 with TRBJ1-2, with no clear D. CDR1 is SGHRS and CDR2 is YFSETQ in the germline V gene. This CDR3 has 15 amino acids. Trimming removed 2 bases at V and 0 bases at J, with 11 bases between. The CDR3 reads CASSFWTEANYGYTF. The CDR3 nucleotides read TGCGCCAGCAGCTTTTGGACGGAAGCTAACTATGGCTACACCTTC. The entire variable domain, with the rest obtained from reference TRBV5-1 and TRBJ1-2, is as follows: KAGVTQTPRYLIKTRGQQVTLSCSPISGHRSVSWYQQTPGQGLQFLFEYFSETQRNKGNFPGRFSGRQFSNSRSEMNVSTLELGDSALYLCASSFWTEANYGYTFGSGTRLTVV.

The chain is built from TRBV4-1 and TRBJ1-3; D gene ambiguous. From germline, CDR1 is MGHRA and CDR2 YSYEKL. Trimming took off 0 bases at V and 4 bases at J, with 10 bases between the two ends. The CDR3 is made up of 15 amino acids. This chain's CDR3 is CASSQDLRTGNTIYF. The CDR3 region has the DNA TGCGCCAGCAGCCAAGACCTTCGGACGGGAAACACCATATATTTT.

V gene TRBV10-3 combines with J gene TRBJ1-1; 7 bases are a match to TRBD1. This CDR3 has 13 residues. In germline, CDR1 is ENHRY, CDR2 SYGVKD. V lost 6 bases and J lost 1; bases outside the gene matches: 2. The CDR3 bases are TGTGCCATCAGCGGACAGGAGAACACTGAAGCTTTCTTT. It codes for CAISGQENTEAFF.

The chain recombines TRBV24-1 with TRBJ1-2; TRBD1 matches at 11 bases. Germline V gene lookup returns CDR1 KGHDR and CDR2 SFDVKD. The CDR3 loop spans 16 amino acids. J was trimmed by 2 bases and V by 4 bases; bases with no gene match: 5. This chain's CDR3 is CATSDQGQGGNYGYTF. In nucleotides, the CDR3 is TGTGCCACCAGTGACCAGGGACAGGGGGGAAACTATGGCTACACCTTC.

The V and J genes are TRBV6-5 and TRBJ2-7; D may be TRBD1 or TRBD2 (5 bases each). The V end was cut by 5 bases, the J end by 2 bases, with 16 bases between. Germline loops: CDR1 MNHEY, CDR2 SVGAGI. The CDR3 contains 15 residues. CDR3 in DNA: TGTGCCAGCAGTCTTACCGGGACGGCTGCCTACGAGCAGTACTTC. Residues: CASSLTGTAAYEQYF.